This is a list of T cell receptor beta chains from one sample in a study of Tregs in tolerant kidney transplant recipients. Method: immunoSEQ multiplex PCR; TCRdb's copy keeps in-frame clones and lacks some. The repertoire holds roughly 120,000 clones, roughly 92% seen once, with roughly 0.63% in the top ten. The sample comprised CD4+ T cells from blood. All receptors derive from a human donor in good health. Each CDR3 is given with its conserved first and last residue. D genes are given only for firm matches. A row's size may be missing; if present it is once, few, many or a size class.

j_call | d_call | v_call | clone_size | cdr3_nt | cdr3_aa
TRBJ2-2 | NA | TRBV5-6 | NA | TGTGCCAGCAGCTTGGGGACAGCCTTACTAGCGAGAGGAACCGGGGAGCTGTTTTTT | CASSLGTALLARGTGELFF
TRBJ2-2 | NA | TRBV6-5 | NA | TGTGCCAGCAGAAGGGACCCCACCGGGGAGCTGTTTTTT | CASRRDPTGELFF
TRBJ2-7 | NA | TRBV5-4 | NA | TGTGCCAGCAGCTTGGGTCACGCTAACTCTGCCTACGAGCAGTACTTC | CASSLGHANSAYEQYF
TRBJ2-1 | TRBD1 | TRBV6-5 | NA | TGTGCCAGCAGTTACTACTGGACAGGCAACAATGAGCAGTTCTTC | CASSYYWTGNNEQFF
TRBJ2-2 | NA | TRBV5-1 | NA | TGCGCCAGCAGCTTCCACGCAGGGCGGACCGGGGAGCTGTTTTTT | CASSFHAGRTGELFF
TRBJ2-7 | NA | TRBV7-9 | NA | TGTGCCAGCAGCTTAGCCGGGGAGGACTACGAGCAGTACTTC | CASSLAGEDYEQYF
TRBJ2-3 | TRBD2 | TRBV5-4 | NA | TGTGCCAGCAGCCAAGGACTAGCGGGAGAAAGAACGCAGTATTTT | CASSQGLAGERTQYF
TRBJ2-3 | NA | TRBV7-9 | NA | TGTGCCAGCAGCTTAGTAGACAGAGATACGCAGTATTTT | CASSLVDRDTQYF
TRBJ2-7 | NA | TRBV6-5 | few | TGTGCCAGCAGTTACTCCCCTCAGGGTGGATACGAGCAGTACTTC | CASSYSPQGGYEQYF
TRBJ2-1 | TRBD2 | TRBV19 | NA | TGTGCCAGTAGTATAGTTTTCGGACTAGCGCGCCGCGGGGACAATGAGCAGTTCTTC | CASSIVFGLARRGDNEQFF
TRBJ2-1 | NA | TRBV5-1 | NA | TGCGCCAGCAGCTTGGTGCGGGGCTCCTACAATGAGCAGTTCTTC | CASSLVRGSYNEQFF
TRBJ1-4 | TRBD1 | TRBV10-2 | NA | TGCGCCAGCAGCGGGCAGGGGGGAGCATATGAAAAACTGTTTTTT | CASSGQGGAYEKLFF
TRBJ1-2 | NA | TRBV18 | once | TGTGCCAGCTCACCACCAACAGATTTTCCCTATGGCTACACCTTC | CASSPPTDFPYGYTF
TRBJ2-3 | TRBD2 | TRBV5-1 | NA | TGCGCCAGCAGCTTGGGCCACTGGCGAGCGGGAGCTTCCACAGATACGCAGTATTTT | CASSLGHWRAGASTDTQYF
TRBJ2-1 | NA | TRBV6-5 | NA | TGTGCCAGCAGTTACTCGTCGCGGGGCTCCTACAATGAGCAGTTCTTC | CASSYSSRGSYNEQFF
TRBJ2-1 | NA | TRBV5-1 | NA | TGCGCCAGCATCAGGGGAGAGGGCTACAATGAGCAGTTCTTC | CASIRGEGYNEQFF
TRBJ1-2 | NA | TRBV30 | NA | TGTGCCTGGGGATTGCAGGGGTTCTATGGCTACACCTTC | CAWGLQGFYGYTF
TRBJ1-1 | NA | TRBV16 | NA | TGTGCCAGCAGCCAAAGCAGACTGAACACTGAAGCTTTCTTT | CASSQSRLNTEAFF
TRBJ1-5 | NA | TRBV2 | few | TGTGCCAGCAGTCCGACAGGCAATAGCAATCAGCCCCAGCATTTT | CASSPTGNSNQPQHF
TRBJ2-1 | NA | TRBV21-1 | NA | TGTGCCAGCAGCAAGTTTGGGCAGTTCTTC | CASSKFGQFF
TRBJ2-6 | TRBD1 | TRBV7-8 | NA | TGTGCCAGCAGCCAGGGACAGGGCTCTGGGGCCAACGTCCTGACTTTC | CASSQGQGSGANVLTF
TRBJ1-1 | NA | TRBV5-1 | once | TGCGCCAGCAGCTTGGAGGGCCCGGGGGACACTGAAGCTTTCTTT | CASSLEGPGDTEAFF
TRBJ2-1 | TRBD1 | TRBV2 | NA | TGTGCCAGCAGTGAGCAGGGGGCTGGTGAGCAGTTCTTC | CASSEQGAGEQFF
TRBJ2-3 | NA | TRBV11-3 | NA | TGTGCCAGCAGCTCGTCCGGGACGGCTAGCACAGATACGCAGTATTTT | CASSSSGTASTDTQYF
TRBJ2-7 | TRBD2 | TRBV11-2 | NA | TGTGCCAGCACCAGGGGGACTAGCGGGGGATACGAGCAGTACTTC | CASTRGTSGGYEQYF
TRBJ2-7 | NA | TRBV4-1 | NA | TGCGCCAGCAGCCAAGAGCGTCAGGGAGGTTGGTACGAGCAGTACTTC | CASSQERQGGWYEQYF
TRBJ2-1 | TRBD2 | TRBV19 | NA | TGTGCCAGTAGTATAAGACTAGCGACCCACAATGAGCAGTTCTTC | CASSIRLATHNEQFF
TRBJ1-2 | NA | TRBV6-1 | NA | TGTGCCAGCAGTCCGGACGGCGACTATGGCTACACCTTC | CASSPDGDYGYTF
TRBJ1-5 | TRBD1 | TRBV7-8 | NA | TGTGCCAGCAGCTTCGACAGGGTGGGTAGCAATCAGCCCCAGCATTTT | CASSFDRVGSNQPQHF
TRBJ2-5 | TRBD2 | TRBV7-9 | NA | TGTGCCAGCAGCCTGCGCGCTAGCGGGGTCAAAGAGACCCAGTACTTC | CASSLRASGVKETQYF
TRBJ2-1 | TRBD2 | TRBV5-1 | once | TGCGCCAGCAGCTTCCTAGCGGGCCCCAATGAGCAGTTCTTC | CASSFLAGPNEQFF
TRBJ2-3 | TRBD2 | TRBV11-3 | NA | TGTGCCAGCAGCTTGGGGGGGTACTTCGGTGGAGATACGCAGTATTTT | CASSLGGYFGGDTQYF
TRBJ1-6 | TRBD1 | TRBV10-1 | NA | TGCGCCAGCCTCGCCGGCAGGGGGCTCACCTATAATTCACCCCTCCACTTT | CASLAGRGLTYNSPLHF
TRBJ1-5 | NA | TRBV2 | NA | TGTGCCAGCAGTGGACTCCGGACCAGGGATCAGCCCCAGCATTTT | CASSGLRTRDQPQHF
TRBJ2-6 | TRBD1 | TRBV11-3 | once | TGTGCCAGCAGCCCCGGACAGGGCCTCTCTGGGGCCAACGTCCTGACTTTC | CASSPGQGLSGANVLTF
TRBJ1-4 | NA | TRBV5-6 | few | TGTGCCAGCAGCTGGGCAGGAAAGAATGAAAAACTGTTTTTT | CASSWAGKNEKLFF
TRBJ1-2 | NA | TRBV2 | NA | TGTGCCAGCAGGGCAGGAACTGGCTACACCTTC | CASRAGTGYTF
TRBJ2-7 | NA | TRBV20-1 | NA | TGCAGTGCTAGAGTCGGGGAGCAGTACTTC | CSARVGEQYF
TRBJ2-7 | TRBD2 | TRBV5-4 | NA | TGTGCCAGCAGCTTGAGGTATCCGGGACTAGCGGGCTACGAGCAGTACTTC | CASSLRYPGLAGYEQYF
TRBJ1-5 | NA | TRBV2 | NA | TGTGCCAGCACCAAAGACCAGGGTAATCAGCCCCAGCATTTT | CASTKDQGNQPQHF
TRBJ2-1 | NA | TRBV6-5 | NA | TGTGCCAGCACGGCAGGCTACAATGAGCAGTTCTTC | CASTAGYNEQFF
TRBJ2-1 | NA | TRBV7-9 | NA | TGTGCCAGCAGCTCAAATTCATACAATGAGCAGTTCTTC | CASSSNSYNEQFF
TRBJ2-3 | NA | TRBV4-1 | NA | TGCGCCAGCAGCCTCCCCCCACTAGGAGACACAGATACGCAGTATTTT | CASSLPPLGDTDTQYF
TRBJ2-1 | TRBD1 | TRBV5-1 | NA | TGCGCCAGCAGCACCGCCGGGACAGGGCGATCTGAGCAGTTCTTC | CASSTAGTGRSEQFF
TRBJ1-4 | NA | TRBV30 | NA | TGTGCCTGGAGTGCCCTTTCTAATGAAAAACTGTTTTTT | CAWSALSNEKLFF
TRBJ2-1 | NA | TRBV7-2 | NA | TGTGCCAGCAGCCTCGACAACTGGCCTCAGGTCGATGAGCAGTTCTTC | CASSLDNWPQVDEQFF
TRBJ2-2 | TRBD1 | TRBV6-1 | NA | TGTGCCAGCCGGGACAGGGGGAACACCGGGGAGCTGTTTTTT | CASRDRGNTGELFF
TRBJ2-1 | NA | TRBV11-2 | NA | TGTGCCAGCACCCACCCCGGGGGGCAGGGCAATGAGCAGTTCTTC | CASTHPGGQGNEQFF
TRBJ1-2 | TRBD1 | TRBV10-3 | NA | TGTGCCATCAGTGAGCCCGACAGGGTCTATGGCTACACCTTC | CAISEPDRVYGYTF
TRBJ1-2 | NA | TRBV11-2 | NA | TGTGCCAGCAGCCCTTGGGCGCGGGGCTTATTGGGGGGCTACACCTTC | CASSPWARGLLGGYTF
TRBJ1-3 | NA | TRBV4-1 | NA | TGCGCCAGCAGCTTATCAGTGCGGGGATCGAGAGGCGGAAACACCATATATTTT | CASSLSVRGSRGGNTIYF
TRBJ2-3 | NA | TRBV7-3 | NA | TGTGCCAGCAGCGACGGGACATTTCGCCCAGATACGCAGTATTTT | CASSDGTFRPDTQYF